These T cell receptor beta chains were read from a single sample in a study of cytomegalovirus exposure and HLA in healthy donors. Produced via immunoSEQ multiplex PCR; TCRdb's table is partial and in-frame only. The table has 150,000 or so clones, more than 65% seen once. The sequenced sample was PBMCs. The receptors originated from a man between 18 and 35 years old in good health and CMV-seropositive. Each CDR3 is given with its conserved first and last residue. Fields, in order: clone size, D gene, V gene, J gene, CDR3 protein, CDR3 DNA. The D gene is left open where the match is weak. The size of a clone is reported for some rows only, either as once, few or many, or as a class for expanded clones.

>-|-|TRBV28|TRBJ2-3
CASSTGLDTQYF
TGTGCCAGCAGTACGGGGTTAGATACGCAGTATTTT
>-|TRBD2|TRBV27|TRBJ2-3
CASRLTGLVGGWRDTQYF
TGTGCCAGCAGGCTAACGGGGCTAGTGGGGGGGTGGAGAGATACGCAGTATTTT
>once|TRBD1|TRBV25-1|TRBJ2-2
CASSPRRGQGAFAGELFF
TGTGCCAGCAGTCCTCGCCGAGGACAGGGGGCCTTCGCCGGGGAGCTGTTTTTT
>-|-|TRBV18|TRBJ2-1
CASSPTLARRSNEQFF
TGTGCCAGCTCACCGACTCTAGCTCGAAGGTCCAATGAGCAGTTCTTC
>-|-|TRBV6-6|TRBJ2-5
CASSYEAQETQYF
TGTGCCAGCAGTTACGAGGCACAAGAGACCCAGTACTTC
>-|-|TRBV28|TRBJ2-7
CASSLGLVGGLTQQYF
TGTGCCAGCAGCCTCGGACTAGTGGGGGGCTTAACACAGCAGTACTTC
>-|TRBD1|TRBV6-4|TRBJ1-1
CASSDRGTGGRVFF
TGTGCCAGCAGTGACAGAGGGACAGGGGGCCGGGTTTTCTTT
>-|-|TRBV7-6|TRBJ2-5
CASGASTETQYF
TGTGCCAGTGGGGCGTCAACGGAGACCCAGTACTTC
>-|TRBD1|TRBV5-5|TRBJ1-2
CASSQGARGYTF
TGTGCCAGCAGCCAGGGGGCGCGAGGCTACACCTTC
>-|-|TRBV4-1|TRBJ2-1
CASSQEPWRVDNEQFF
TGCGCCAGCAGCCAAGAGCCATGGAGGGTGGACAATGAGCAGTTCTTC
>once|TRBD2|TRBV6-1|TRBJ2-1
CASRPGLAGANEQFF
TGTGCCAGCAGACCCGGACTAGCGGGAGCCAATGAGCAGTTCTTC
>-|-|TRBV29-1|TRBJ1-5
CSVGSLGGDQPQHF
TGCAGCGTTGGAAGTCTAGGGGGGGATCAGCCCCAGCATTTT
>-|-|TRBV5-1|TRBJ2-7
CASSLGRHNSSYEQYF
TGCGCCAGCAGCTTGGGACGTCACAACAGCTCCTACGAGCAGTACTTC
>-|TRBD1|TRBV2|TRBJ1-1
CASSRQGARQTEAFF
TGTGCCAGCAGTCGGCAGGGGGCGCGACAGACTGAAGCTTTCTTT
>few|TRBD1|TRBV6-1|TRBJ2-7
CASSVLLGQPSYEQYF
TGTGCCAGCAGTGTACTCTTGGGACAGCCCTCCTACGAGCAGTACTTC
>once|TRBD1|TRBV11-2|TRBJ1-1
CASSQGTGGPEAFF
TGTGCCAGCAGCCAAGGGACAGGGGGCCCTGAAGCTTTCTTT
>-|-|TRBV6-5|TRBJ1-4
CASSSVPTNEKLFF
TGTGCCAGCAGTTCAGTCCCAACTAATGAAAAACTGTTTTTT
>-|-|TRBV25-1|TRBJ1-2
CASRTGGYGYTF
TGTGCCAGCAGAACAGGCGGCTATGGCTACACCTTC
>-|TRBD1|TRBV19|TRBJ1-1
CASSNRQGRNTEAFF
TGTGCCAGTAGTAACAGACAGGGCCGGAACACTGAAGCTTTCTTT
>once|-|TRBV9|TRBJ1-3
CASTAGSGNTIYF
TGTGCCAGCACCGCAGGCTCTGGAAACACCATATATTTT
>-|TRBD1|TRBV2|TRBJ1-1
CASSDADRVNTEAFF
TGTGCCAGCAGTGACGCCGACAGGGTGAACACTGAAGCTTTCTTT
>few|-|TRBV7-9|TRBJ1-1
CASSLETQNTEAFF
TGTGCCAGCAGCTTGGAGACGCAGAACACTGAAGCTTTCTTT
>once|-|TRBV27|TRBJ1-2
CASSPGWGYGYTF
TGTGCCAGCAGTCCGGGGTGGGGCTATGGCTACACCTTC
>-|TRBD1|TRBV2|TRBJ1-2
CASSYSDRDSLYGYTF
TGTGCCAGCAGTTACTCAGACCGGGACAGCCTCTATGGCTACACCTTC
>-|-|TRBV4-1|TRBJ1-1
CASSQEEWQNTEAFF
TGCGCCAGCAGCCAGGAGGAGTGGCAGAACACTGAAGCTTTCTTT
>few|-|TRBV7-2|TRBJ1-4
CASSPVQGGLNEKLFF
TGTGCCAGCAGCCCTGTTCAGGGAGGCCTTAATGAAAAACTGTTTTTT
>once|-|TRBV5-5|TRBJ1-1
CASSLGRGTEAFF
TGTGCCAGCAGCTTAGGCAGGGGCACTGAAGCTTTCTTT
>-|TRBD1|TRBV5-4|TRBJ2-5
CATRGTEETQYF
TGTGCCACCAGGGGGACAGAAGAGACCCAGTACTTC
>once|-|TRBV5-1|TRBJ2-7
CASSLAGGQLYEQYF
TGCGCCAGCAGCTTGGCAGGGGGGCAACTCTACGAGCAGTACTTC
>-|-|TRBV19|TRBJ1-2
CASSKRQLDGYTF
TGTGCCAGTAGTAAGAGACAGCTCGATGGCTACACCTTC
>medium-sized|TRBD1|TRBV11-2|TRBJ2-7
CASSGEGQGSSYEQYF
TGTGCCAGCAGCGGTGAGGGACAGGGGAGCTCCTACGAGCAGTACTTC
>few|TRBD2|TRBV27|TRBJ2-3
CASSLLAGGGDTQYF
TGTGCCAGCAGTTTATTGGCGGGAGGCGGAGATACGCAGTATTTT
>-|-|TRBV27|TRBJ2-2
CASRATDTGELFF
TGTGCCAGCAGGGCTACAGACACCGGGGAGCTGTTTTTT
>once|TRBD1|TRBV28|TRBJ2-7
CASSSGTGLYEQYF
TGTGCCAGCAGTTCCGGGACAGGCCTATACGAGCAGTACTTC
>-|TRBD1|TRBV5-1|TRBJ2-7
CASSWTGEGEQYF
TGCGCCAGCAGCTGGACAGGGGAGGGCGAGCAGTACTTC
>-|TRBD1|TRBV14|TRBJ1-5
CASSQGQGPRQPQHF
TGTGCCAGCAGCCAAGGACAGGGCCCTAGGCAGCCCCAGCATTTT
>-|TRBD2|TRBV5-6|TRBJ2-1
CASSLGTSGAYNEQFF
TGTGCCAGCAGCTTGGGTACTAGCGGGGCCTACAATGAGCAGTTCTTC
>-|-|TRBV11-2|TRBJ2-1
CASSLGQKYNEQFF
TGTGCCAGCAGCTTAGGACAGAAGTACAATGAGCAGTTCTTC
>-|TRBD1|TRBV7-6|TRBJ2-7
CASSGGQGGYEQYF
TGTGCCAGCAGCGGGGGACAGGGGGGCTACGAGCAGTACTTC
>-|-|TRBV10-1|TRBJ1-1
CASSLSFRASGPLGSAFF
TGCGCCAGCAGCCTCTCGTTCAGGGCCAGTGGCCCGTTGGGGTCAGCTTTCTTT
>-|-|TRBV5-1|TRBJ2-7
CASSEDSFYEQYF
TGCGCCAGCAGCGAAGACAGTTTCTACGAGCAGTACTTC
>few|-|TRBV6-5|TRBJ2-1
CASSEYSSNEQFF
TGTGCCAGCAGTGAATATAGCAGCAATGAGCAGTTCTTC
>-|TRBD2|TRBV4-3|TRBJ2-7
CASSQVGSGIGYEQYF
TGCGCCAGCAGCCAAGTAGGGAGCGGGATAGGGTACGAGCAGTACTTC